This TCR beta chain appears in the sequencing data of a study of shared clonotypes between healthy human individuals. Study-wide context: A couple of women and three men aged 18 to 49 served as donors.

The unsorted samples had tens of millions of PBMCs used for genomic DNA. The assay used deep level. The table came from immunoSEQ multiplex PCR; TCRdb's copy has only in-frame clones and leaves some out. The data show about 490,000 clones, less than 80% seen once. This clone was counted once. J was trimmed by 5 bases and V by 8 bases; bases with no gene match: 8. CDR1 MNHNS and CDR2 SASEGT come from the germline V gene. The CDR3 has 14 amino acids. The sequence derives from a middle-aged woman in good health. Some clones in this sample may be carry-over from other donors' samples. The J gene is TRBJ2-2, the V gene TRBV6-1; 7 nucleotides match TRBD1. The sequencing input was PBMCs. DNA for the CDR3: TGTGCCAGCGGAAAGACAGGGTTGACCGGGGAGCTGTTTTTT. Its protein product is CASGKTGLTGELFF.